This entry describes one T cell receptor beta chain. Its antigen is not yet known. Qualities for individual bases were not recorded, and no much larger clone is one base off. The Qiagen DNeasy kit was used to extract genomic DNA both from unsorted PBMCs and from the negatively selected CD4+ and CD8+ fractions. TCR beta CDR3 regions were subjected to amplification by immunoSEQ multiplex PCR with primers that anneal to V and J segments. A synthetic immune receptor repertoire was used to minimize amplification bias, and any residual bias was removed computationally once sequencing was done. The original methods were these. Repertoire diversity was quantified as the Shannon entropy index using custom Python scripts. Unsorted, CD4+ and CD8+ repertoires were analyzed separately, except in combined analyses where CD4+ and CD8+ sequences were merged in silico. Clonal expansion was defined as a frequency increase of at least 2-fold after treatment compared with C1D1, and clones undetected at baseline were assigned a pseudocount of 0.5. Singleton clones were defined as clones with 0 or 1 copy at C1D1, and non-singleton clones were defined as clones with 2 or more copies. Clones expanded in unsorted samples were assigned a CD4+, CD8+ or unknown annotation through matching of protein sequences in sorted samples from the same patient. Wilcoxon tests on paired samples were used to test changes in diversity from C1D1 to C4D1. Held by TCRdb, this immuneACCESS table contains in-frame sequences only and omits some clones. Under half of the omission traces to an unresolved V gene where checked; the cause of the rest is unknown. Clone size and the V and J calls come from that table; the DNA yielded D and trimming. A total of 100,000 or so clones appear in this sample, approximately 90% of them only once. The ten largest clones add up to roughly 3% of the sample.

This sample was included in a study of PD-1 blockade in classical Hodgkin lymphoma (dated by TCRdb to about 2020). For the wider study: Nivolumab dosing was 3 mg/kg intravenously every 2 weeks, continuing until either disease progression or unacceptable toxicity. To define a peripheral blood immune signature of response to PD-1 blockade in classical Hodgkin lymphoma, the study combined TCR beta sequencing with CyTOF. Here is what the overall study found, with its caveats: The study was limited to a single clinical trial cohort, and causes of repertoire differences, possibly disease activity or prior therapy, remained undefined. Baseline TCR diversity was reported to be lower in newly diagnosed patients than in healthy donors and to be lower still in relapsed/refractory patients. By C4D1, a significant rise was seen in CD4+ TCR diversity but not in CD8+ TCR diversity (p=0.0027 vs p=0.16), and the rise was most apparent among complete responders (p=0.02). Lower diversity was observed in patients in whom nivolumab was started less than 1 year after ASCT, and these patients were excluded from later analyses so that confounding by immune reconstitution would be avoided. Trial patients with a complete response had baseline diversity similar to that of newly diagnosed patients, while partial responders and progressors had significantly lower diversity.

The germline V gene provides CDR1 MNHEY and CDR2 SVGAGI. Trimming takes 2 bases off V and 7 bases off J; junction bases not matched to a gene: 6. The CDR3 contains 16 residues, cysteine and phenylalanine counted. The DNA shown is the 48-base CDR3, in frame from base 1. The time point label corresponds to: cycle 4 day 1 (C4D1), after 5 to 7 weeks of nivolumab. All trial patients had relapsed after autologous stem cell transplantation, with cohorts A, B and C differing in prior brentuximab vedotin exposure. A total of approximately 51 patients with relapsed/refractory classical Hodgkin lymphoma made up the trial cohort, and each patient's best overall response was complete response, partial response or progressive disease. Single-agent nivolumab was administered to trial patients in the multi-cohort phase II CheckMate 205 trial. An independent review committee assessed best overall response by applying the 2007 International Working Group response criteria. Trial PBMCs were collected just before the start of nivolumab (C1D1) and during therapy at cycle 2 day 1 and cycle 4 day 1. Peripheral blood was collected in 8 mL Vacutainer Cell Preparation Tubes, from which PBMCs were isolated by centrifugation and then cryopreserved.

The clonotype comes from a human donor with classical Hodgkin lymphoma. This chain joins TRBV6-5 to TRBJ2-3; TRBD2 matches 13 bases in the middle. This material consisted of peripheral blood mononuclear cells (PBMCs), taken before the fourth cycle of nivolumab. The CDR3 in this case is CASSYLLAGGLNTQYF. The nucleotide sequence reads TGTGCCAGCAGTTACCTACTAGCGGGGGGGCTGAATACGCAGTATTTT.